This TCR beta chain derives from a study of T-cell reconstitution after alpha-beta-depleted transplantation in children. CDR1 is SGHAT and CDR2 is FQDESV in the germline V gene (reference sequence). Trimming took off 8 bases at V and 14 bases at J, with 17 bases between the two ends. The CDR3 sequence is 11 residues long. During its preparation, the TCRbeta library received unique molecular identifiers. TCRdb analysed the PCR reads with MiXCR anew, one entry per CDR3 protein. The table shows 450,000 to 500,000 distinct CDR3 sequences, with approximately 13% occurring only once. The input for sequencing was PBMCs from the stem cell graft donor, taken from the stem cell graft. The TCR sequence derives from a human donor who donated a stem cell graft to a child with combined immunodeficiency. V is TRBV11-1 and J is TRBJ2-3; D not certain. The CDR3 sequence: CASGERSPSYF. In DNA form, the CDR3 reads TGTGCCAGCGGCGAGAGAAGCCCATCGTATTTT.